The clone carrying this T cell receptor (beta chain) was recorded only once. The V gene's germline CDR1 is SQVTM and CDR2 ANQGSEA. The CDR3 is 14 amino acids. V was pared by 4 bases and J by 1 base, with 13 bases between. TCRdb keeps only in-frame clones here, not all; method: immunoSEQ multiplex PCR. This table has around 53,000 clones, roughly 87% appearing once. This record comes from a study of control samples from healthy donors and cancer patients. Sequencing was done on a sample of PBMCs. This receptor was identified in a man in his sixties with head and neck cancer. The V and J genes are TRBV29-1 and TRBJ1-1; maybe TRBD1 (6 bases). As DNA, the CDR3 is TGCAGCGTTGGTGGAGGCAGGGGGAACACTGAAGCTTTCTTT. This sequence encodes CSVGGGRGNTEAFF.